This TCR beta chain is from a study of human T cells and chemical hapten exposure. Stated time point: pre-sensitization, week 0. Stated treatment: therapeutic diphenylcyclopropenone sensitization with weekly scalp DPC. The library labeled individual cDNA molecules by adding unique molecular identifiers to them. TCRdb re-called the RACE reads with MiXCR, one entry per CDR3 protein. The table lists 350,000 to 450,000 distinct CDR3 sequences, roughly 5% of them singletons. The CDR3 consists of 15 residues. After removal of 5 bases from V and 5 bases from J, the junction contained 11 bases not matched to a gene. In germline, CDR1 is SGHVS, CDR2 FQNEAQ.

The chain couples TRBV7-8 to TRBJ2-5; 7 bases align to TRBD2. This TCR was sampled from a woman aged 45-60 years with alopecia areata. Some clones in this sample may be carry-over from other donors' samples. Specimen: whole blood, collected in connection with sensitization to the hapten diphenylcyclopropenone (DPC). CDR3 DNA sequence: TGTGCCAGCAGCGAAGGGCTAGCGGTGTACGAGACCCAGTACTTC. Encoded protein: CASSEGLAVYETQYF.